These 3 T cell receptor beta chains were all obtained from the same sample, sequenced in a study of blood T cells in healthy people across ages. Primers used in a second PCR of roughly 7 to 11 cycles were a sample-barcoded 5' primer and a J-beta primer mix. From the 5' RACE reads, TCRdb called clonotypes with MiXCR, one entry per CDR3 protein. This repertoire shows 600,000 to 850,000 distinct CDR3 sequences, approximately 25% found once; its top ten account for roughly 9%. A further study also used this sample, focusing on T cells of mothers and their children.

Sequencing was performed on blood. Receptor source: a boy younger than 18 in good health.

The V and J genes are TRBV25-1 and TRBJ2-7; D call uncertain. This CDR3 is 10 amino acids long. Germline lookup yields CDR1 MGHDK and CDR2 SYGVNS. The V end was cut by 3 bases, the J end by 7 bases, with 4 bases between. CDR3: CASSEREQYF. CDR3 bases: TGTGCCAGCAGTGAGCGGGAGCAGTACTTC.

This clonotype was seen only a few times. The rearrangement joins TRBV20-1 to TRBJ1-1; D gene unclear. V lost 2 bases and J lost 0, with 10 bases in between. The CDR3 has 14 amino acids. Germline V CDR1 and CDR2: DFQATT, SNEGSKA (reference sequence). This chain's CDR3 is CSARPGLLNTEAFF. CDR3 in DNA: TGCAGTGCTAGACCAGGACTGCTGAACACTGAAGCTTTCTTT.

This chain uses TRBV15 with TRBJ2-5, with 8 bases that match TRBD2. The better agreement between TRBJ2-1 and the DNA end casts doubt on the J call. Germline-derived CDR1 and CDR2 are LNHNV and YYDKDF (reference sequence). The CDR3 runs to 15 residues. The CDR3 sequence is CATSRGGREVDEQFF. The CDR3 bases are TGTGCCACCAGCAGAGGGGGGCGGGAGGTTGATGAGCAGTTCTTC.